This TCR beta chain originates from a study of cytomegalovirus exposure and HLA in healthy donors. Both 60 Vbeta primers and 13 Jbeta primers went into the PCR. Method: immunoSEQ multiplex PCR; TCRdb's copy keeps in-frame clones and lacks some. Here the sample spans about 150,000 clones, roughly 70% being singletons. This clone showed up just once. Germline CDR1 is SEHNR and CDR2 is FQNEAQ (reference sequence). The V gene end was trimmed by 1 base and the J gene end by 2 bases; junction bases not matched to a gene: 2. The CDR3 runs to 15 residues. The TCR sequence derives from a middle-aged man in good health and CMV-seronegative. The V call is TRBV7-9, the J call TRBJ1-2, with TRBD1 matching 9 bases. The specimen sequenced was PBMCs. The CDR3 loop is CASSLVGQGNYGYTF. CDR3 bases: TGTGCCAGCAGCTTAGTGGGACAGGGCAACTATGGCTACACCTTC.